A single sample gave rise to the 23 T cell receptor beta chains below, sequenced in a study of cytomegalovirus exposure and HLA in healthy donors. PCR used 60 Vbeta primers and 13 Jbeta primers. Produced via immunoSEQ multiplex PCR; TCRdb's table is partial and in-frame only. The table records 80,000 to 100,000 clones, roughly four fifths of them present only once. Sequencing used PBMCs. These receptors were taken from a man in his forties in good health and CMV-seropositive.

The chain is built from TRBV7-9 and TRBJ1-2; D is perhaps TRBD1 (5 bases). The CDR3 loop spans 15 amino acids. Looked up from germline, CDR1 is SEHNR and CDR2 is FQNEAQ (reference sequence). Deletions cut 0 bases from V and 3 bases from J, with 11 bases between. The chain's CDR3 is CASSLAIGQDYGYTF. The CDR3 nucleotides read TGTGCCAGCAGCTTAGCGATTGGACAAGACTATGGCTACACCTTC.

The rearrangement links TRBV19 to TRBJ2-3, with TRBD2 matching over 8 bases. The CDR3 is 14 residues long. The germline gives CDR1 LNHDA, CDR2 SQIVND (reference sequence). V trimming: 5 bases; J trimming: 3 bases; junction bases outside the gene matches: 4. In DNA form, the CDR3 reads TGTGCCAGTAGTCCTAGCGGGTTAACAGATACGCAGTATTTT. The encoded protein is CASSPSGLTDTQYF.

This rearrangement joins TRBV30 to TRBJ1-1; the D gene is possibly TRBD1 (5 bases). Germline V gives CDR1 GTSNPN, CDR2 SVGIG (reference sequence). V lost 0 bases and J lost 7, with 12 bases in between. The CDR3 runs 13 residues. CDR3 amino acids: CAWSVLSGGEAFF. The CDR3 DNA follows: TGTGCCTGGAGTGTGTTGTCCGGGGGTGAAGCTTTCTTT.

The V call is TRBV30, the J call TRBJ1-2, with a possible D match to TRBD1 (6 bases). Germline assignment: CDR1 GTSNPN and CDR2 SVGIG (reference sequence). CDR3 size: 15 residues. With 8 bases removed from V and 4 bases from J, the gap between germline ends came to 23 bases. CDR3 in DNA: TGTGCCCTATTACCGGCGGGGGCGCGAATCTATGGCTACACCTTC. It translates to CALLPAGARIYGYTF.

V usage is TRBV15 and J usage is TRBJ2-7, with TRBD1 matching 8 bases. The CDR3 length is 15 residues. Germline values: CDR1 LNHNV, CDR2 YYDKDF (reference sequence). V gave up 3 bases and J gave up 0 bases; unmatched junction bases: 4. The CDR3 reads CATSRAGTGSYEQYF. The CDR3 bases are TGTGCCACCAGCAGGGCCGGGACAGGCTCCTACGAGCAGTACTTC.

Remarks on this clone: The germline gene is not matched at one end of the junction; a read error may be the cause. The V call is TRBV7-2, the J call TRBJ2-6; D is possibly TRBD1 (5 bases). CDR1 SGHTA and CDR2 FQGNSA come from the germline V gene. The CDR3 spans 16 residues. The CDR3, as DNA: TGTGCCAGCAGCCCCCAGACGAGCTCTGGGGCCAACGGCCTGACTTTC. Translated: CASSPQTSSGANGLTF. The whole variable domain, filled in from reference TRBV7-2 and TRBJ2-6, reads GAGVSQSPSNKVTEKGKDVELRCDPISGHTALYWYRQSLGQGLEFLIYFQGNSAPDKSGLPSDRFSAERTGGSVSTLTIQRTQQEDSAVYLCASSPQTSSGANGLTFGAGSRLTVL.

This chain connects TRBV9 to TRBJ1-2; D gene ambiguous. Germline V gene sequence: CDR1 SGDLS, CDR2 YYNGEE. V was pared by 0 bases and J by 0 bases, with 6 bases between. The CDR3 runs 14 residues. This CDR3 reads CASSVGGANYGYTF. As DNA, the CDR3 is TGTGCCAGCAGCGTAGGTGGAGCTAACTATGGCTACACCTTC.

This sequence joins TRBV5-6 and TRBJ1-1; 7 bases align to TRBD1. V lost 5 bases to trimming and J lost 0 bases; unmatched junction nucleotides: 4. CDR1 and CDR2 from the germline V gene are SGHDT and YYEEEE. The CDR3 contains 14 residues. CDR3: CASSPTGMNTEAFF. The CDR3 DNA reads as TGTGCCAGCAGTCCGACAGGGATGAACACTGAAGCTTTCTTT.

This chain connects TRBV6-1 to TRBJ1-4; TRBD1 might be the D (6 bases). Per germline, CDR1 MNHNS and CDR2 SASEGT. V lost 7 bases, J lost 10 bases, and 10 bases lay in between. This CDR3 region has 11 residues. CDR3 coding DNA: TGTGCCAGCAACCCAGGGGCAAAACTGTTTTTT. Translated, it gives CASNPGAKLFF.

The V call is TRBV28, the J call TRBJ2-7, with 9 positions matching TRBD2. J lost 5 bases, V lost 2 bases, and 10 bases had no gene match. The CDR3 is 16 amino acids. Germline CDR1 MDHEN, CDR2 SYDVKM. CDR3 coding DNA: TGTGCCAGCAGTTTACCGAGCGCGGGAGGGATCGACGAGCAGTACTTC. Protein sequence: CASSLPSAGGIDEQYF.

V gene TRBV5-1 combines with J gene TRBJ2-1; 7 bases align to TRBD1. The junction had 7 bases not matched to a gene; V was cut back by 4 bases and J by 9 bases. The germline V gene has CDR1 SGHRS and CDR2 YFSETQ. The CDR3 length is 13 residues. The CDR3 spells CASSPDRVSEQFF. CDR3 coding DNA: TGCGCCAGCAGCCCCGACAGGGTCTCTGAGCAGTTCTTC.

The sample holds one count of this clone. This rearrangement joins TRBV2 to TRBJ2-1; TRBD2 agrees at 8 bases. V lost 8 bases, J lost 0 bases, and 6 bases stayed unmatched. The CDR3 runs to 15 residues. Germline assignment: CDR1 SNHLY and CDR2 FYNNEI. Here the CDR3 reads CASCPSGGSYNEQFF. In DNA, the CDR3 is TGTGCCAGCTGTCCAAGCGGGGGCTCCTACAATGAGCAGTTCTTC.

The rearrangement uses TRBV18 and TRBJ1-1, with D unclear. V was clipped by 3 bases and J by 0 bases, with 5 bases between them. Germline CDR1 KGHSH, CDR2 LQKENI. The CDR3 is 13 residues long. CDR3 sequence (DNA): TGTGCCAGCTCACCCGACATGAACACTGAAGCTTTCTTT. It codes for CASSPDMNTEAFF.

The chain has TRBV6-5 and TRBJ1-2; D perhaps matches TRBD1 (6 bases). CDR1 MNHEY and CDR2 SVGAGI come from the germline V gene. V dropped 6 bases and J dropped 6 bases, with 20 bases sitting between them. The CDR3 loop spans 15 amino acids. The chain's CDR3 is CASSLALWTADGYTF. CDR3 DNA: TGTGCCAGCAGCCTCGCCCTATGGACAGCGGATGGCTACACCTTC.

The rearrangement uses TRBV21-1 and TRBJ2-7; TRBD1 is the table's D call, not checked against the DNA. TRBV21-1 constitutes a pseudogene. The CDR3 is 15 amino acids. In DNA form, the CDR3 reads TGTGCCAGCAGCCTAACACAGGGGGGGGGACACGAGCAGTACTTC. Translation: CASSLTQGGGHEQYF.

This rearrangement joins TRBV6-5 to TRBJ1-1; no firm D call. Trimming stripped 0 bases from V and 8 bases from J, with 16 bases between. CDR3 length: 15 residues. The germline V gene encodes CDR1 MNHEY and CDR2 SVGAGI. The CDR3 DNA reads TGTGCCAGCAGTTACTCACCCCGAGGGCAATACGAAGCTTTCTTT. Its translation: CASSYSPRGQYEAFF.

This rearrangement joins TRBV5-1 to TRBJ1-1; 7 bases fit TRBD1. V lost 4 bases, J lost 1 base, and 10 bases stayed unmatched. The germline V gene encodes CDR1 SGHRS and CDR2 YFSETQ. The CDR3 runs to 16 residues. CDR3 nucleotide sequence: TGCGCCAGCAGCAGTAACAGGGGCGCCAGGAACACTGAAGCTTTCTTT. It yields the protein CASSSNRGARNTEAFF.

Only a few counts were recorded for this clone. This chain joins TRBV5-1 and TRBJ1-1; TRBD1 is a possible D gene (6 bases). The CDR3 contains 16 residues. With 1 base removed from V and 0 bases from J, the gap between germline ends came to 13 bases. Germline CDR1 SGHRS, CDR2 YFSETQ. CDR3 sequence: CASSLNGGHVNTEAFF. CDR3 sequence (DNA): TGCGCCAGCAGCTTGAATGGGGGACACGTGAACACTGAAGCTTTCTTT.

V usage is TRBV5-8 and J usage is TRBJ2-3; weak D call: TRBD2 (6 bases). V was shortened by 1 base and J by 1 base, with 10 bases between the two germline ends. The CDR3 extends over 15 amino acids. The germline CDR1 and CDR2 sequences are SGHTS and YDEGEE. In nucleotides, the CDR3 is TGTGCCAGCAGCTTGATCGTAGCGGGCACAGATACGCAGTATTTT. This translates into CASSLIVAGTDTQYF.

The V gene is TRBV27, the J gene TRBJ2-1, with 10 bases that match TRBD2. The CDR3 runs to 18 residues. The V gene's germline CDR1 is MNHEY and CDR2 SMNVEV (reference sequence). The V gene end was trimmed by 2 bases and the J gene end by 3 bases; junction bases not matched to a gene: 10. The CDR3 here is CASSLITAGLADYNEQFF. The CDR3 nucleotides read TGTGCCAGCAGTTTAATTACGGCTGGACTAGCGGACTACAATGAGCAGTTCTTC.

The gene calls are TRBV5-4 and TRBJ2-3; TRBD2 matches 9 bases. This CDR3 is built from 16 residues. Germline V CDR1 and CDR2: SGHNT, YYREEE (reference sequence). Losses at the gene ends were 4 bases for V and 4 bases for J; bases not matched to a gene: 10. This CDR3 reads CASSLSRGGASDTQYF. DNA for the CDR3: TGTGCCAGCAGCCTGTCGCGGGGGGGCGCATCAGATACGCAGTATTTT.

V and J are TRBV7-3 and TRBJ2-5; 10 bases fit TRBD1. The J segment lost 5 bases and the V segment lost 5 bases, leaving 2 bases of the junction unmatched. This CDR3 is built from 13 residues. Germline CDR1 is SGHTA and CDR2 is FQGTGA. CDR3 DNA sequence: TGTGCCAGCAGCGCGGGACAGGGGGAGACCCAGTACTTC. Its protein is CASSAGQGETQYF.

This clone was counted a few times. The chain employs TRBV10-2 and TRBJ2-7; the D gene is possibly TRBD1 (7 bases). Trimming took off 6 bases at V and 3 bases at J, with 15 bases between the two ends. Looked up from germline, CDR1 is WSHSY and CDR2 is SAAADI. The CDR3 has 14 amino acids. In DNA, the CDR3 is TGCGCCAGCAGGATACAGGGGACTGGCTACGAGCAGTACTTC. This encodes CASRIQGTGYEQYF.